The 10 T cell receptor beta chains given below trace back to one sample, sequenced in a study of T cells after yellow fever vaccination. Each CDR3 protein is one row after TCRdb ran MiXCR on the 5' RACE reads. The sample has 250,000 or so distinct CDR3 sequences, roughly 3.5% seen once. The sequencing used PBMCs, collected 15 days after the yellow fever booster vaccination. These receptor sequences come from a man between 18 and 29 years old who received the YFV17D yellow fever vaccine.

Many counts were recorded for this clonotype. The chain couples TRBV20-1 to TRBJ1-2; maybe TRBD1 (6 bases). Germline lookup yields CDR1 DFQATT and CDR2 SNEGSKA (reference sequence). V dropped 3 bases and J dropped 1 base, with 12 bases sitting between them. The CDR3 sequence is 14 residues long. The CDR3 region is CSASSAGVNYGYTF. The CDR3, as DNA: TGCAGTGCTAGCAGCGCAGGGGTTAACTATGGCTACACCTTC.

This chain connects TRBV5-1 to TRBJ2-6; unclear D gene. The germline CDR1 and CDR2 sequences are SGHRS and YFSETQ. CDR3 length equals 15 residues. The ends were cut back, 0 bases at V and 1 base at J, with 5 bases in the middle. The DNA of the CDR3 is TGCGCCAGCAGCTTGGTGGTATCTGGGGCCAACGTCCTGACTTTC. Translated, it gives CASSLVVSGANVLTF. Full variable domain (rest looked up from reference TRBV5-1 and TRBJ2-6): KAGVTQTPRYLIKTRGQQVTLSCSPISGHRSVSWYQQTPGQGLQFLFEYFSETQRNKGNFPGRFSGRQFSNSRSEMNVSTLELGDSALYLCASSLVVSGANVLTFGAGSRLTVL.

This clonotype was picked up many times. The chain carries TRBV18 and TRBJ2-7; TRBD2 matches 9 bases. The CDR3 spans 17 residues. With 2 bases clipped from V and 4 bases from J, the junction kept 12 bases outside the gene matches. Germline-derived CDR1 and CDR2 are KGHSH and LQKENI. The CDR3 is CASSPMNPAGGPYEQYF. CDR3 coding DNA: TGTGCCAGCTCACCAATGAATCCGGCGGGGGGGCCTTACGAGCAGTACTTC.

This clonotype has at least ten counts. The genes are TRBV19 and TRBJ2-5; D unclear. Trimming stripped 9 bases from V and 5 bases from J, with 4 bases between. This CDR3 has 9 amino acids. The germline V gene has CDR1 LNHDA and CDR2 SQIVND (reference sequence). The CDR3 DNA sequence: TGTGCCAGGAATGAGACCCAGTACTTC. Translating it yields CARNETQYF.

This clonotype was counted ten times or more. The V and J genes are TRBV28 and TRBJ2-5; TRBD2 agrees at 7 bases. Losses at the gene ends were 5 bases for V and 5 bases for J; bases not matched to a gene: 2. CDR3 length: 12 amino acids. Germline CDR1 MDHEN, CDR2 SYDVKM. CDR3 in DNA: TGTGCCAGCAGTCCAGCGGGGGAGACCCAGTACTTC. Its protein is CASSPAGETQYF.

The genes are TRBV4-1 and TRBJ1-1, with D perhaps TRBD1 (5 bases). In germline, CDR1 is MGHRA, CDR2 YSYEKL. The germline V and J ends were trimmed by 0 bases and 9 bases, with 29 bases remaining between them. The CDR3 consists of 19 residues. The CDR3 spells CASSQDLVKNKMRGAQAFF. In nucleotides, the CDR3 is TGCGCCAGCAGCCAAGACTTAGTCAAAAATAAAATGCGCGGGGCTCAAGCTTTCTTT.

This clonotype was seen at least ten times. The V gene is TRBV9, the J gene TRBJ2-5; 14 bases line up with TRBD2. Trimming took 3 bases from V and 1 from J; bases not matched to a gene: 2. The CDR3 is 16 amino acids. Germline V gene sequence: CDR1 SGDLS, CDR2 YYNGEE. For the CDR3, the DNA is TGTGCCAGCAGCGCCGGGACTAGCGGGGGCCAAGAGACCCAGTACTTC. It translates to CASSAGTSGGQETQYF. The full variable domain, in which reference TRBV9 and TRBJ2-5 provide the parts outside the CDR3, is DSGVTQTPKHLITATGQRVTLRCSPRSGDLSVYWYQQSLDQGLQFLIQYYNGEERAKGNILERFSAQQFPDLHSELNLSSLELGDSALYFCASSAGTSGGQETQYFGPGTRLLVL.

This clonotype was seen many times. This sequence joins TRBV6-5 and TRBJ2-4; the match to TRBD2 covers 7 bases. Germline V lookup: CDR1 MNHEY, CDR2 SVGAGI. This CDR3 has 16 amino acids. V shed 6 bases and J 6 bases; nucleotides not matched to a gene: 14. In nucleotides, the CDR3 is TGTGCCAGCAGCTCAGGATGGGAGGGGTCAAGAAACATTCAGTACTTC. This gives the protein CASSSGWEGSRNIQYF.

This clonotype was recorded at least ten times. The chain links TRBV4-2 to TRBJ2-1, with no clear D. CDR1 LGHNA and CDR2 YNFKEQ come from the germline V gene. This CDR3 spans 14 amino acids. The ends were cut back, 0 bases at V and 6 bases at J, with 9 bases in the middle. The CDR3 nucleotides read TGTGCCAGCAGCCAAGATTCCCTTCTCAATGAGCAGTTCTTC. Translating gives CASSQDSLLNEQFF.

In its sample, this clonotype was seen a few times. In DNA form, the CDR3 reads TGCAGCGTCGACGGAAGGGGGGCTCTGGAGCAGTACTTC. Its translation is CSVDGRGALEQYF. This sequence joins TRBV29-1 and TRBJ2-7; D tentatively fits TRBD1 or TRBD2 (6 bases each). The germline V gene has CDR1 SQVTM and CDR2 ANQGSEA. V was cut by 6 bases and J by 7 bases, with 19 bases left in between. The CDR3 sequence is 13 residues long.